These 7 T cell receptor beta chains were all obtained from the same sample, sequenced in a study of blood T cells in healthy people across ages. Through a sample-barcoded 5' primer and a J-beta primer mix, a second PCR was run for roughly 6 to 11 cycles. Using its own MiXCR run on the 5' RACE reads, TCRdb lists one record per CDR3 protein. Counted here are roughly 1.5 million distinct CDR3 sequences, 40% to 45% occurring once; the ten biggest clones make up approximately 4.1%. The sample comprised blood. Receptor source: a woman younger than 35 in good health.

The chain uses TRBV9 and TRBJ2-7; D ambiguous. The CDR3 is 15 residues long. Trimming took 0 bases from V and 0 from J, leaving 10 bases between them. Per the germline V gene, CDR1 is SGDLS and CDR2 is YYNGEE. The CDR3 DNA reads TGTGCCAGCAGCGTAGCTTGGACGGACTCCTACGAGCAGTACTTC. Translation gives CASSVAWTDSYEQYF.

This clonotype appeared a single time. The J gene is TRBJ2-2, the V gene TRBV25-1; D perhaps matches TRBD2 (6 bases). The CDR3 contains 15 residues. Germline CDR1 reads MGHDK; CDR2 reads SYGVNS. V was shortened by 8 bases and J by 0 bases, with 13 bases between the two germline ends. This chain's CDR3 is CASDRSGTNTGELFF. CDR3 DNA: TGTGCCAGCGACCGTAGCGGAACGAACACCGGGGAGCTGTTTTTT.

This clonotype has just a few counts. With a much larger clone just one base away, this may be a read error. V gene TRBV2 combines with J gene TRBJ2-4; possible D gene TRBD2, 5 bases. The V gene lost 8 bases and the J gene lost 0 bases, with 14 bases spanning the gap. CDR1 is SNHLY, CDR2 FYNNEI, per germline. The CDR3 is made up of 15 amino acids. The CDR3 protein is CASSGGHIAKNIQYF. The CDR3 DNA reads TGTGCCAGCTCTGGCGGGCACATAGCCAAAAACATTCAGTACTTC.

This clonotype was found a few times. The chain joins TRBV28 to TRBJ2-7, with D unresolved. The end of the DNA fits TRBJ2-5 better, so the J call may be wrong. The CDR3 spans 13 residues. Germline V lookup: CDR1 MDHEN, CDR2 SYDVKM. Written as DNA, the CDR3 is TGTGCCAGCACCGCCAATTTGCAAGAGACCCAGTACTTC. Encoded protein: CASTANLQETQYF.

V gene TRBV20-1 combines with J gene TRBJ2-3, with D perhaps given as TRBD1 or TRBD2 (5 bases each). CDR1 and CDR2 from the germline V gene are DFQATT and SNEGSKA (reference sequence). V was clipped by 6 bases and J by 5 bases, with 15 bases between them. The CDR3 loop spans 13 amino acids. In DNA form, the CDR3 reads TGCAGTGCACCGGCCCTGGGGGTAGATACGCAGTATTTT. As protein: CSAPALGVDTQYF.

The chain combines TRBV12-3 or TRBV12-4 with TRBJ1-2, with D hard to call. V was cut by 6 bases and J by 8 bases, with 16 bases left in between. The length of the CDR3 is 13 residues. The DNA of the CDR3 is TGTGCCAGCAGCCGGATCGAGAGTGAAGGCTACACCTTC. It is translated as CASSRIESEGYTF.

V gene TRBV20-1 combines with J gene TRBJ1-5; TRBD1 is a possible D gene (5 bases). Trimming left V 7 bases short and J 2 bases short, with 12 bases between. The CDR3 consists of 13 residues. Germline assignment: CDR1 DFQATT and CDR2 SNEGSKA (reference sequence). CDR3 protein: CSVSLGGNQPQHF. The DNA for the CDR3 is TGCAGTGTTTCCTTGGGGGGCAATCAGCCCCAGCATTTT.